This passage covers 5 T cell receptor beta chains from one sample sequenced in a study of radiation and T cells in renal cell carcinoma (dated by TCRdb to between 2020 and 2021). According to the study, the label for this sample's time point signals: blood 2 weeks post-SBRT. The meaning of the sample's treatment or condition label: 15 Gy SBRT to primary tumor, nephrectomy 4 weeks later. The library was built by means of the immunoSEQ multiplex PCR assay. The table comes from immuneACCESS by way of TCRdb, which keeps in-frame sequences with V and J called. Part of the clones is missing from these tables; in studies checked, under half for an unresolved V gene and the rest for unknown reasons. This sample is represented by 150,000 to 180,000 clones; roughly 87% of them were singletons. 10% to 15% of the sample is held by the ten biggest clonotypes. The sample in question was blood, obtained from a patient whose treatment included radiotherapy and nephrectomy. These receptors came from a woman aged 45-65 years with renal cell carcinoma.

CDR3 region: CASSPPTEGWTF. CDR3 DNA sequence: TGCGCCAGCAGCCCACCGACAGAGGGGTGGACCTTC. J is TRBJ1-2 and V is TRBV5-1, with D possibly being TRBD1 (5 bases). Trimming took 4 bases from V and 14 from J, leaving 18 bases between them. The length of the CDR3 is 12 residues. Germline values: CDR1 SGHRS, CDR2 YFSETQ.

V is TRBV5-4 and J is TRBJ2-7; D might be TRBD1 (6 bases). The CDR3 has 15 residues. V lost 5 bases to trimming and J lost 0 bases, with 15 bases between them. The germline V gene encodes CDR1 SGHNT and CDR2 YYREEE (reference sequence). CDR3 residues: CASRDSDRSSYEQYF. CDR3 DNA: TGTGCCAGCAGGGACTCTGACAGGAGCTCCTACGAGCAGTACTTC.

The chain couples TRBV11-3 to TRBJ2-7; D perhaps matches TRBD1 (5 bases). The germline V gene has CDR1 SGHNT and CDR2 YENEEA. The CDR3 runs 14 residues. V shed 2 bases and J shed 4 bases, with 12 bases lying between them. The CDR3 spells CASSLMAGSYEQYF. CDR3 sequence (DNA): TGTGCCAGCAGCTTAATGGCAGGGTCGTACGAGCAGTACTTC.

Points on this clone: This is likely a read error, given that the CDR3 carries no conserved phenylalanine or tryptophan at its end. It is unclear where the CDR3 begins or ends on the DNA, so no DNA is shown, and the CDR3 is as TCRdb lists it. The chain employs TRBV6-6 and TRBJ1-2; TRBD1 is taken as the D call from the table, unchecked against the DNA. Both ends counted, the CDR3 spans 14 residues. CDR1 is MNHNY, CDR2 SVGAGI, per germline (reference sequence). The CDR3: CASSGKDGTGLQSL.

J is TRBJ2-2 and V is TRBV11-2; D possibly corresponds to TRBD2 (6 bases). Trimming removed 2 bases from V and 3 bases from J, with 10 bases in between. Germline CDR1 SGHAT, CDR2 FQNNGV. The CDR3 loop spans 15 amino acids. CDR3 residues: CASSLRGGDTGELFF. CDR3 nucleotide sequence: TGTGCCAGCAGCTTACGGGGAGGCGACACCGGGGAGCTGTTTTTT.